The 15 T cell receptor beta chains presented below share a single source sample, sequenced in a study of PD-1 blockade in classical Hodgkin lymphoma. Profiled with immunoSEQ multiplex PCR; TCRdb holds only in-frame clones, not every one. The table shows approximately 100,000 clones, with about 89% occurring only once. There was relapse after autologous stem cell transplantation in every patient, and there was variation in brentuximab vedotin exposure. The input for sequencing was peripheral blood mononuclear cells (PBMCs), taken before the second cycle of nivolumab. Receptors were obtained from a human donor with classical Hodgkin lymphoma.

This clone was detected once. The chain has TRBV6-5 and TRBJ2-7, with D tentatively TRBD2 (5 bases). The V and J ends lost 0 bases and 7 bases respectively, with 13 bases between them. The germline gives CDR1 MNHEY, CDR2 SVGAGI. This CDR3 spans 14 amino acids. The DNA for the CDR3 is TGTGCCAGCAGTTACTCAGGTAGTTCGGGAGAGCAGTACTTC. Protein sequence: CASSYSGSSGEQYF.

The rearrangement joins TRBV27 to TRBJ2-1, with TRBD2 matching over 14 bases. The V gene's germline CDR1 is MNHEY and CDR2 SMNVEV (reference sequence). The CDR3 runs to 16 residues. Trimming cost V 1 base and J 9 bases; bases outside gene matches: 5. CDR3 sequence: CASSLFGTSGGTEQFF. The CDR3 coding sequence is TGTGCCAGCAGTTTATTCGGGACTAGCGGGGGCACTGAGCAGTTCTTC.

The V and J genes are TRBV2 and TRBJ1-2, with D maybe TRBD1 (6 bases). The germline V and J ends were trimmed by 2 bases and 4 bases, with 8 bases remaining between them. The germline V gene has CDR1 SNHLY and CDR2 FYNNEI. The CDR3 runs to 13 residues. The CDR3 region is CASSEQGIYGYTF. CDR3 sequence (DNA): TGTGCCAGCAGTGAACAGGGGATCTATGGCTACACCTTC.

The CDR3 is CASSQEGDIKVPLHF. CDR3 sequence (DNA): TGCGCCAGCAGCCAGGAAGGGGACATCAAAGTACCCCTCCACTTT. The rearrangement uses TRBV4-3 and TRBJ1-6; D is perhaps TRBD1 (6 bases). CDR1 and CDR2 from the germline V gene are LGHNA and YSLEER. V lost 3 bases, J lost 12 bases, and 18 bases lay in between. The CDR3 contains 15 residues.

The chain recombines TRBV25-1 with TRBJ1-1; D call uncertain. Per germline, CDR1 MGHDK and CDR2 SYGVNS. The CDR3 is 11 amino acids. V was clipped by 10 bases and J by 0 bases, with 6 bases between them. CDR3 region: CATRLNTEAFF. The DNA for the CDR3 is TGTGCCACCCGGTTGAACACTGAAGCTTTCTTT.

This chain uses TRBV18 with TRBJ2-7; D is perhaps TRBD1 (5 bases). The germline CDR1 and CDR2 sequences are KGHSH and LQKENI. The CDR3 has 15 amino acids. V was cut by 1 base and J by 1 base, with 11 bases left in between. CDR3 in amino acids: CASSPLQGTSYEQYF. The CDR3 nucleotides are TGTGCCAGCTCACCACTTCAGGGCACTTCCTACGAGCAGTACTTC.

CDR3 region: CASSLEGVGGGGPYEQYF. The CDR3 coding sequence is TGTGCCAGCAGCTTAGAGGGGGTTGGTGGCGGGGGCCCCTACGAGCAGTACTTC. The gene calls are TRBV7-9 and TRBJ2-7, with D possibly being TRBD2 (7 bases). Germline assignment: CDR1 SEHNR and CDR2 FQNEAQ (reference sequence). V was trimmed by 1 base and J by 2 bases, leaving 21 bases between them. This CDR3 contains 18 residues.

This chain links TRBV29-1 with TRBJ1-2, with TRBD1 matching over 9 bases. The CDR3 has 15 residues. V lost 5 bases and J lost 4; bases outside the gene matches: 11. The germline CDR1 and CDR2 sequences are SQVTM and ANQGSEA. The CDR3 DNA follows: TGCAGCGTTATAAGATGGACAGGGGTTATCTATGGCTACACCTTC. Translating it yields CSVIRWTGVIYGYTF. Filled out from reference TRBV29-1 and TRBJ1-2, the complete variable domain reads SAVISQKPSRDICQRGTSLTIQCQVDSQVTMMFWYRQQPGQSLTLIATANQGSEATYESGFVIDKFPISRPNLTFSTLTVSNMSPEDSSIYLCSVIRWTGVIYGYTFGSGTRLTVV.

V and J are TRBV9 and TRBJ2-2; D is tentatively TRBD1 or TRBD2 (5 bases each). With 6 bases removed from V and 5 bases from J, the gap between germline ends came to 11 bases. The CDR3 is 13 amino acids. From germline, CDR1 is SGDLS and CDR2 YYNGEE. CDR3 nucleotide sequence: TGTGCCAGCAAGTCAGGGAGAACCGGGGAGCTGTTTTTT. Its translation: CASKSGRTGELFF.

V is TRBV7-3 and J is TRBJ2-3, with D perhaps matching TRBD1 (6 bases). The germline V gene has CDR1 SGHTA and CDR2 FQGTGA. This CDR3 is 14 amino acids long. V was cut by 0 bases and J by 6 bases, with 10 bases left in between. The CDR3 loop is CASSLTPGADTQYF. The CDR3 DNA is TGTGCCAGCAGCTTAACCCCAGGGGCCGATACGCAGTATTTT.

The chain has TRBV5-8 and TRBJ2-3; 11 nucleotides line up with TRBD2. The CDR3 is made up of 15 amino acids. Germline V gives CDR1 SGHTS, CDR2 YDEGEE. Trimming cost V 4 bases and J 2 bases; bases outside gene matches: 3. CDR3 in DNA: TGTGCCAGCAGCCTTAGCGGGGGGGTCACAGATACGCAGTATTTT. Its protein is CASSLSGGVTDTQYF.

The rearrangement uses TRBV7-3 and TRBJ1-1; the match to TRBD1 covers 8 bases. V lost 2 bases, J lost 11 bases, and 7 bases stayed unmatched. The CDR3 length is 13 residues. CDR1 is SGHTA and CDR2 is FQGTGA in the germline V gene. CDR3 sequence: CASSLGQGAFAFF. CDR3 DNA: TGTGCCAGCAGCTTAGGGCAGGGGGCTTTTGCTTTCTTT.

The CDR3 reads CASNWGGSQETQYF. CDR3 DNA sequence: TGTGCCAGTAACTGGGGAGGGAGCCAAGAGACCCAGTACTTC. This chain links TRBV19 with TRBJ2-5, with 7 bases lining up with TRBD2. Germline V gene lookup returns CDR1 LNHDA and CDR2 SQIVND (reference sequence). V lost 7 bases to trimming and J lost 1 base; unmatched junction nucleotides: 6. The CDR3 consists of 14 residues.

Concerning this clone: Other DNA sequences within the sample encode an identical CDR3. The gene calls are TRBV2 and TRBJ2-1, with 10 bases fitting TRBD2. Trimming took 6 bases from V and 9 from J; bases not matched to a gene: 11. CDR3 length: 15 residues. The germline V gene encodes CDR1 SNHLY and CDR2 FYNNEI. CDR3 sequence reads: CASSARTSGAGEQFF. The DNA for the CDR3 is TGTGCCAGCAGCGCTAGAACTAGCGGGGCTGGTGAGCAGTTCTTC. Full variable domain (outside the CDR3, taken from reference TRBV2 and TRBJ2-1): EPEVTQTPSHQVTQMGQEVILRCVPISNHLYFYWYRQILGQKVEFLVSFYNNEISEKSEIFDDQFSVERPDGSNFTLKIRSTKLEDSAMYFCASSARTSGAGEQFFGPGTRLTVL.

The chain joins TRBV6-6 to TRBJ1-2; the match to TRBD1 covers 10 bases. With 0 bases clipped from V and 6 bases from J, the junction kept 4 bases outside the gene matches. Germline V lookup: CDR1 MNHNY, CDR2 SVGAGI (reference sequence). The CDR3 length is 15 residues. CDR3 in amino acids: CASSYSSGTGDGYTF. In nucleotides, the CDR3 is TGTGCCAGCAGTTACTCGAGTGGGACAGGGGATGGCTACACCTTC.